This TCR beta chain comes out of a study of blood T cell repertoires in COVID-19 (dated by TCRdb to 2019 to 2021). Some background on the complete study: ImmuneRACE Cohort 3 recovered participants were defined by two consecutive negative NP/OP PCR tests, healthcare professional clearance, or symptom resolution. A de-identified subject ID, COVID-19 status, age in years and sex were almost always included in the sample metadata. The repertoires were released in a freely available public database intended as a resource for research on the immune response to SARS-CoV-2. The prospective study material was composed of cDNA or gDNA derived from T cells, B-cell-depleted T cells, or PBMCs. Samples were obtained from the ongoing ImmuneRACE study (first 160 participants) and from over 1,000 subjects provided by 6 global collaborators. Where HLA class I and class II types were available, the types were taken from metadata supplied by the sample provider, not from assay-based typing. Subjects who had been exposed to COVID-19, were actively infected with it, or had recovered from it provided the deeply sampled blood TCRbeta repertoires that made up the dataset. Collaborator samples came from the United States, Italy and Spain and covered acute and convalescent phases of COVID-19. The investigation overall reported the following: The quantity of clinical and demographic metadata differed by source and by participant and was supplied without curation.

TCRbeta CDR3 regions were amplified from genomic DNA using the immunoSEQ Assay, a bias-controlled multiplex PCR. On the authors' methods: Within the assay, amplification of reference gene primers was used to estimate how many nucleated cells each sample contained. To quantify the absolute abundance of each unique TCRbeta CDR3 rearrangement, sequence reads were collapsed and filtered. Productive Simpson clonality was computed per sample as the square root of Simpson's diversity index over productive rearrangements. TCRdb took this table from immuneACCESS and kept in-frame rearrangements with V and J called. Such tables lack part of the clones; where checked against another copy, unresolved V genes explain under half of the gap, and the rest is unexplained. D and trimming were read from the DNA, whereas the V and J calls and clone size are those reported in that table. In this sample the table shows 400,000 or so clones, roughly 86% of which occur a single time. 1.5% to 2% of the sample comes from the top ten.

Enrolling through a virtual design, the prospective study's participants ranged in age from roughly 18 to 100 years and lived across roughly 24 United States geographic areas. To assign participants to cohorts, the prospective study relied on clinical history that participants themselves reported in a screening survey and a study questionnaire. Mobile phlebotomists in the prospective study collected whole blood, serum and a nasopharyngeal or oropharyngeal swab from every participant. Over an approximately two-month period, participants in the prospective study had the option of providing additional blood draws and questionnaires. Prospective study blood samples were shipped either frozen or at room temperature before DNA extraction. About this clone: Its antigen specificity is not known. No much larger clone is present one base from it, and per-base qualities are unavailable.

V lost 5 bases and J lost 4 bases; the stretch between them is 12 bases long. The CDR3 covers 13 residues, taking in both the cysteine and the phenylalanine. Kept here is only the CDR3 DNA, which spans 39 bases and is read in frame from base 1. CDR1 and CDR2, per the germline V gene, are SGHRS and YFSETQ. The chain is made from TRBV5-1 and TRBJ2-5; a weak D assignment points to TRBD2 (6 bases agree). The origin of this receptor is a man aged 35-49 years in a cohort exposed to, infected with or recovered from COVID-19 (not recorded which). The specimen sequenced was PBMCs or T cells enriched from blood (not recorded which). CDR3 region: CASRGMGGETQYF. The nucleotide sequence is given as TGCGCCAGCAGGGGTATGGGGGGAGAGACCCAGTACTTC.